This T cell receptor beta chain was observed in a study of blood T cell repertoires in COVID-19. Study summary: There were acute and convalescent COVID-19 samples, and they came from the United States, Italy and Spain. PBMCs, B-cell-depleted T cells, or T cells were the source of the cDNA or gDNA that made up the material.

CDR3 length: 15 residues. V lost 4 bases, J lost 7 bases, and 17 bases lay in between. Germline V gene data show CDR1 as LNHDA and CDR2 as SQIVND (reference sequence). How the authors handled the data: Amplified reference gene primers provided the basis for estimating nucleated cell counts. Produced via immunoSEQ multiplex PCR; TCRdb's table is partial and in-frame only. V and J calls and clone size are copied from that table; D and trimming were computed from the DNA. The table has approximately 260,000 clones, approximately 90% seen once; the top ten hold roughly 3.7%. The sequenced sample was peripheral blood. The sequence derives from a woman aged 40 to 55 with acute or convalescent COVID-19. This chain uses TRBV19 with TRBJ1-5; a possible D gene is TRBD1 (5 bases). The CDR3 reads CASSTIDRNYQPQHF. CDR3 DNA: TGTGCCAGTAGTACGATCGACAGAAACTACCAGCCCCAGCATTTT.